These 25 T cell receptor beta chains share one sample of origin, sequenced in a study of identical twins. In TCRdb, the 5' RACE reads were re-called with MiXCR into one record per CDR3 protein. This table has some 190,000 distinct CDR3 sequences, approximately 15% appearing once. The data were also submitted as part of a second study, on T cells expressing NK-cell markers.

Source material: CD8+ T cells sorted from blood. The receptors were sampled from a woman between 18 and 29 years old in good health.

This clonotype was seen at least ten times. The CDR3 DNA sequence: TGCGCCAGCAGTTTCACAGGGTACGATGGCTACACCTTC. The encoded protein is CASSFTGYDGYTF. The chain is built from TRBV10-2 and TRBJ1-2; a weak D match, TRBD1 (6 bases). Trimming took 5 bases from V and 6 from J, leaving 13 bases between them. The germline V gene encodes CDR1 WSHSY and CDR2 SAAADI. This CDR3 comprises 13 residues.

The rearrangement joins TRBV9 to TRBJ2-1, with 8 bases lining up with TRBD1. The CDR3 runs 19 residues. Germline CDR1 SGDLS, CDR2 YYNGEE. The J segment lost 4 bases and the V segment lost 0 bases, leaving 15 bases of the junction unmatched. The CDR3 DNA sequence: TGTGCCAGCAGCGTAGGATGGACAGGGCTAAACCCCGGGTACAATGAGCAGTTCTTC. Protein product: CASSVGWTGLNPGYNEQFF.

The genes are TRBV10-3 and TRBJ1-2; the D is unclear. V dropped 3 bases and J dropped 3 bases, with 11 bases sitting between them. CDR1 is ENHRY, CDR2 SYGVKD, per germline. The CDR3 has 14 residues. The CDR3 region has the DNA TGTGCCATCAGTGACTCCCTGATTGACTATGGCTACACCTTC. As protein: CAISDSLIDYGYTF.

CDR3 bases: TGTGCCAGCAGCCCAACCACAACCTCTACAGGGGACCTCAACACCGGGGAGCTGTTTTTT. It is translated as CASSPTTTSTGDLNTGELFF. V gene TRBV11-1 combines with J gene TRBJ2-2, with TRBD1 identical over 7 bases. The CDR3 totals 20 residues. The germline gives CDR1 SGHAT, CDR2 FQDESV (reference sequence). The V segment lost 5 bases and the J segment 2 bases; nucleotides outside the gene matches: 20.

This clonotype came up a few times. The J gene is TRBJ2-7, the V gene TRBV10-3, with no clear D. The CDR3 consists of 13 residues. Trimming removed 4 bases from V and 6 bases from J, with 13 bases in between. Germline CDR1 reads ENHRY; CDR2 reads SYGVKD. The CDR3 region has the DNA TGTGCCATCAGTGCCGATCCGACCGCCGAGCAGTACTTC. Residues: CAISADPTAEQYF.

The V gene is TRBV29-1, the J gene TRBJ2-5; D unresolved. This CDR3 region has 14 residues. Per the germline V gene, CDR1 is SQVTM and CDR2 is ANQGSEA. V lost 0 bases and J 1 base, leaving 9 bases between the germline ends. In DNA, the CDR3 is TGCAGCGTTGAAGATCCCAGGCTCCAAGAGACCCAGTACTTC. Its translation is CSVEDPRLQETQYF.

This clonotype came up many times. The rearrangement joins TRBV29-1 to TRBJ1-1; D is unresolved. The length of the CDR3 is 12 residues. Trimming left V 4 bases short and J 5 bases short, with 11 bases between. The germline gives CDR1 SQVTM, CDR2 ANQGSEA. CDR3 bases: TGCAGCGTTGTGGCGGGTAAAACTGAAGCTTTCTTT. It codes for CSVVAGKTEAFF.

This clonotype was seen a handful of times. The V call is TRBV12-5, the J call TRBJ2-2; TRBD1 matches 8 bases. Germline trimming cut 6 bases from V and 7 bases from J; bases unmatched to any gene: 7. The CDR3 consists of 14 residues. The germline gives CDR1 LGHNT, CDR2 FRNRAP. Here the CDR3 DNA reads TGTGCTAGTGGGGAACCAGGGGGCAGCGGGGAGCTGTTTTTT. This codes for CASGEPGGSGELFF.

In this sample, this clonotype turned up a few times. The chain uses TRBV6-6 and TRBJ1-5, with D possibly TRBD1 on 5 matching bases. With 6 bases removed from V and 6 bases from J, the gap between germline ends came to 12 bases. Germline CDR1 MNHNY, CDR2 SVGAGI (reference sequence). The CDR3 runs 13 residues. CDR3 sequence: CASSLGTGQPQHF. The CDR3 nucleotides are TGTGCCAGCAGCCTGGGGACCGGTCAGCCCCAGCATTTT.

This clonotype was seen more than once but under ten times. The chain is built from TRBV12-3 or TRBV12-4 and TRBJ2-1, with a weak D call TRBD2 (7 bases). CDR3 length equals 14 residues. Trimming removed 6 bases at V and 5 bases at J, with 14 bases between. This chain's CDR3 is CASRLGGPNNEQFF. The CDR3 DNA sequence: TGTGCCAGCAGGCTGGGGGGGCCAAACAATGAGCAGTTCTTC.

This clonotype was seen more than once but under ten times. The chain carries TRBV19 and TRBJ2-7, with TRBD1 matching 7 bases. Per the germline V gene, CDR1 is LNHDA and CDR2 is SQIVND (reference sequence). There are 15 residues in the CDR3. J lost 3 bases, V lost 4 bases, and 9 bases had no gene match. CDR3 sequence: CASSTGPGQIYEQYF. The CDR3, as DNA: TGTGCCAGTAGTACCGGCCCGGGACAGATCTACGAGCAGTACTTC.

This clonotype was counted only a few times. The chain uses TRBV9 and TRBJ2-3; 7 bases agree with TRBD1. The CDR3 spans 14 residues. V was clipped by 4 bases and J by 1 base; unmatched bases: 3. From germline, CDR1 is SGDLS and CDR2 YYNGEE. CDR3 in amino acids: CASSQTGGTDTQYF. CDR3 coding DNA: TGTGCCAGCAGCCAAACAGGGGGCACAGATACGCAGTATTTT. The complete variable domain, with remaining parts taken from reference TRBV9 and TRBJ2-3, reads DSGVTQTPKHLITATGQRVTLRCSPRSGDLSVYWYQQSLDQGLQFLIQYYNGEERAKGNILERFSAQQFPDLHSELNLSSLELGDSALYFCASSQTGGTDTQYFGPGTRLTVL.

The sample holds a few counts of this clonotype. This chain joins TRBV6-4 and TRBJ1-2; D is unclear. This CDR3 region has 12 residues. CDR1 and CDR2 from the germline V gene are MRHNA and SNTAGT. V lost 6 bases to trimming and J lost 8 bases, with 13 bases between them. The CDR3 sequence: CASSPDGYGYTF. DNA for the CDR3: TGTGCCAGCAGCCCCGACGGGTACGGCTACACCTTC.

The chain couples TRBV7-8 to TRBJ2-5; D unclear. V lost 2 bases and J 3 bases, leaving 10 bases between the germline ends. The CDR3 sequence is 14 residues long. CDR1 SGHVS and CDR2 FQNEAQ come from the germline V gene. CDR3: CASSLMSGKETQYF. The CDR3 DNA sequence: TGTGCCAGCAGCTTAATGAGTGGTAAAGAGACCCAGTACTTC.

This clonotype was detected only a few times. The CDR3 DNA is TGTGCCAGCAGCACTAATCCAGGGGACGAGCAGTACTTC. This translates into CASSTNPGDEQYF. The J gene is TRBJ2-7, the V gene TRBV7-6; possible D gene TRBD1, 6 bases. The germline CDR1 and CDR2 sequences are SGHVS and FNYEAQ. The CDR3 consists of 13 residues. V shed 5 bases and J shed 5 bases, with 13 bases lying between them.

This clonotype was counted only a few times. DNA of the CDR3: TGTGCCTGGAGTGTACCCCCGGGCCCAATGCCTTACAATGAGCAGTTCTTC. It translates to CAWSVPPGPMPYNEQFF. The rearrangement uses TRBV30 and TRBJ2-1, with unresolved D. Trimming took off 0 bases at V and 4 bases at J, with 19 bases between the two ends. Looked up from germline, CDR1 is GTSNPN and CDR2 is SVGIG (reference sequence). This CDR3 has 17 residues.

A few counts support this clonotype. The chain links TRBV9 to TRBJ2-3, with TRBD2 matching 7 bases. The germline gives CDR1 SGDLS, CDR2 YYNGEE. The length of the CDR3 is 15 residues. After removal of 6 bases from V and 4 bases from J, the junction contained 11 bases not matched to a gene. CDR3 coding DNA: TGTGCCAGCAACGAAGTTGGCGGGGGTTCAGATACGCAGTATTTT. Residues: CASNEVGGGSDTQYF. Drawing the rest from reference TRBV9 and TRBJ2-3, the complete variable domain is DSGVTQTPKHLITATGQRVTLRCSPRSGDLSVYWYQQSLDQGLQFLIQYYNGEERAKGNILERFSAQQFPDLHSELNLSSLELGDSALYFCASNEVGGGSDTQYFGPGTRLTVL.

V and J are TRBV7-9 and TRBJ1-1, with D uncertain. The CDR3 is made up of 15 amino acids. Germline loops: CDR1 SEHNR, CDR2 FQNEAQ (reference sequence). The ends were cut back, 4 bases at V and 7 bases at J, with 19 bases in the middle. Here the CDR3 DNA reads TGTGCCAGCAGCTCCGGCGCCGGGTCCCAAGGTGAAGCTTTCTTT. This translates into CASSSGAGSQGEAFF.

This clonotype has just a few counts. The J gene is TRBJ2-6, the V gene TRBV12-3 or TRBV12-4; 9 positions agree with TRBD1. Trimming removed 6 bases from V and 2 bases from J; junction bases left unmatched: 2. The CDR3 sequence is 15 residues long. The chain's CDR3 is CASSRTGAGANVLTF. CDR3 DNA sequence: TGTGCCAGCAGCCGGACAGGGGCTGGGGCCAACGTCCTGACTTTC.

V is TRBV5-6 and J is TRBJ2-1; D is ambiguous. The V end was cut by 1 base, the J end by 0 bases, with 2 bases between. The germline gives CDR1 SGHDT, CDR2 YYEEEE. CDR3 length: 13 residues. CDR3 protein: CASSLNSYNEQFF. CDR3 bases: TGTGCCAGCAGCTTGAACTCCTACAATGAGCAGTTCTTC. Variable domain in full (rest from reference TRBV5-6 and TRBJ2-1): DAGVTQSPTHLIKTRGQQVTLRCSPKSGHDTVSWYQQALGQGPQFIFQYYEEEERQRGNFPDRFSGHQFPNYSSELNVNALLLGDSALYLCASSLNSYNEQFFGPGTRLTVL.

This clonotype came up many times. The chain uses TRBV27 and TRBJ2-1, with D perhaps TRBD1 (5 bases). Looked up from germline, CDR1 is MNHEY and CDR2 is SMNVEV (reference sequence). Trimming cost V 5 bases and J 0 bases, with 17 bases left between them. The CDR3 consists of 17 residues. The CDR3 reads CASSPIPGQISYNEQFF. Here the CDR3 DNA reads TGTGCCAGCAGTCCAATCCCCGGACAAATCTCCTACAATGAGCAGTTCTTC.

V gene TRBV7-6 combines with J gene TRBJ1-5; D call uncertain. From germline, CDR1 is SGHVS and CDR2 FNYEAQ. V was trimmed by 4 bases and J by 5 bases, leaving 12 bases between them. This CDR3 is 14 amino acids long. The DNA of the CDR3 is TGTGCCAGCAGCTCACGACCAGCAGATCAGCCCCAGCATTTT. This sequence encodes CASSSRPADQPQHF.

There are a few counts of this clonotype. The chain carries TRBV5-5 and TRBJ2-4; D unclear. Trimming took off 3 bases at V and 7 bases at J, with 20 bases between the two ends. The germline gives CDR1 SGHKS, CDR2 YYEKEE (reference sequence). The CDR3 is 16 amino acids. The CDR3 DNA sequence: TGTGCCAGCAGCTCCCCCCCAGAAGTTGGCAGCAACATTCAGTACTTC. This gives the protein CASSSPPEVGSNIQYF.

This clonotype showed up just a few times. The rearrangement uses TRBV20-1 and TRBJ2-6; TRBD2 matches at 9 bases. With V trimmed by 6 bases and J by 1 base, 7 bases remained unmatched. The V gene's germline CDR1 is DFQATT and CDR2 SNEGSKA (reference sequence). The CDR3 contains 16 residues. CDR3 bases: TGCAGTGCACCGACTAGCGGAATATCTGGGGCCAACGTCCTGACTTTC. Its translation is CSAPTSGISGANVLTF.

CDR3 in amino acids: CASRPLNTGELFF. For the CDR3, the DNA is TGTGCCAGCAGGCCCCTTAACACCGGGGAGCTGTTTTTT. The chain uses TRBV7-2 and TRBJ2-2; no definite D call. The CDR3 consists of 13 residues. Germline CDR1 and CDR2: SGHTA and FQGNSA. V dropped 6 bases and J dropped 2 bases, with 7 bases sitting between them.